This is a list of T cell receptor beta chains from one sample in a study of T cells in tuberculosis. Clones were sequenced by immunoSEQ multiplex PCR, and TCRdb holds only the in-frame ones, with some missing. Here the sample spans about 38,000 clones, around 94% being singletons. This specimen was PBMCs, taken at tuberculosis diagnosis. The receptors come from an adult with tuberculosis. CDR3s include the opening cysteine and the closing phenylalanine or tryptophan. A D gene is named only where the DNA matches it firmly. Rows may omit the clone size; those that give it use once, few, many or a size class.

V	J	size	D	DNA	CDR3
TRBV27	TRBJ2-7	NA	TRBD1	TGTGCCAGCAGTGTCCCGGGACAGGGCTCCCCCTACGAGCAGTACTTC	CASSVPGQGSPYEQYF
TRBV4-1	TRBJ1-1	NA	TRBD1	TGCGCCAGCAGCCAACCCCGGGGACAGGGGTACACTGAAGCTTTCTTT	CASSQPRGQGYTEAFF
TRBV9	TRBJ2-4	NA	TRBD1	TGTGCCAGCAGCCCGACAGGGGAGTCGATTCAGTACTTC	CASSPTGESIQYF
TRBV9	TRBJ1-1	NA	TRBD1	TGTGCCAGCAGCAGCCTGACAGGGGTCCCTGAAGCTTTCTTT	CASSSLTGVPEAFF
TRBV27	TRBJ2-5	NA	TRBD2	TGTGCCAGCAGTCAAAAGGGACTAGCGGGGGCGTACCAAGAGACCCAGTACTTC	CASSQKGLAGAYQETQYF
TRBV30	TRBJ2-7	NA	NA	TGTGCCTGGAGGCCTACCGTTACCTACGAGCAGTACTTC	CAWRPTVTYEQYF
TRBV6-5	TRBJ1-6	NA	NA	TGTGCCAGCAGTTACGATCGTTCGGGTTCACCCCTCCACTTT	CASSYDRSGSPLHF
TRBV7-2	TRBJ1-2	NA	TRBD1	TGTGCCAGCAGCTTAGAGTGGACAGGAGGAGGCTACACCTTC	CASSLEWTGGGYTF
TRBV6-5	TRBJ1-2	NA	NA	TGTGCCAGCAGTTACTCTGCGGGGACTCATGGCTACACCTTC	CASSYSAGTHGYTF
TRBV14	TRBJ2-2	NA	NA	TGTGCCAGCAGCCAAGCCGGGTCAGGGACCGGGGAGCTGTTTTTT	CASSQAGSGTGELFF
TRBV19	TRBJ1-5	NA	NA	TGTGCCAGTAGTTCCCGGGCCCAGGGAGGACCTAGGAATCAGCCCCAGCATTTT	CASSSRAQGGPRNQPQHF
TRBV6-1	TRBJ1-6	NA	TRBD1	TGTGCCAGCAGGTCACAGGGGTATAATTCACCCCTCCACTTT	CASRSQGYNSPLHF
TRBV11-2	TRBJ2-5	NA	TRBD2	TGTGCCAGCAGCCCTACTAGCGGGGTAGTCCAAGAGACCCAGTACTTC	CASSPTSGVVQETQYF
TRBV6-1	TRBJ1-1	NA	NA	TGTGCCAGCAGAGGACAGTTTGTAAACACTGAAGCTTTCTTT	CASRGQFVNTEAFF
TRBV18	TRBJ1-1	NA	NA	TGTGCCAGCTCGCCAGAAAGACAGGTCCGGACGACTGAAGCTTTCTTT	CASSPERQVRTTEAFF
TRBV2	TRBJ2-5	NA	TRBD2	TGTGCCAGCAGTGGACTAGCGGAGGTGGCCCAGTACTTC	CASSGLAEVAQYF
TRBV28	TRBJ2-7	NA	TRBD1	TGTGCCAGCAGTTTAGGCGGACAGGGCTACGAGCAGTACTTC	CASSLGGQGYEQYF
TRBV14	TRBJ2-7	once	TRBD2	TGTGCCAGCAGCCGGATGGCATCTGGGAGGGTCGAGCAGTACTTC	CASSRMASGRVEQYF
TRBV11-2	TRBJ2-3	NA	TRBD2	TGTGCCAGCAGCATTAGACTAGCCACCAACACAGATACGCAGTATTTT	CASSIRLATNTDTQYF
TRBV6-5	TRBJ2-5	NA	NA	TGTGCCAGCAGTTACATAATCTCGGAGACCCAGTACTTC	CASSYIISETQYF
TRBV5-1	TRBJ2-2	NA	NA	TGCGCCAGCAGCTTGGCTCCGTTAGCGAACACCGGGGAGCTGTTTTTT	CASSLAPLANTGELFF
TRBV28	TRBJ1-6	NA	NA	TGTGCCAGCAGCACCTCGACATTCAATTCACCCCTCCACTTT	CASSTSTFNSPLHF
TRBV7-9	TRBJ1-1	NA	TRBD1	TGTGCCAGCAGCCCAGGGACAGGGCAGAACACTGAAGCTTTCTTT	CASSPGTGQNTEAFF
TRBV7-2	TRBJ2-7	NA	NA	TGTGCCAGCACCTCGGGGGTTCGGGAGCAGTACTTC	CASTSGVREQYF